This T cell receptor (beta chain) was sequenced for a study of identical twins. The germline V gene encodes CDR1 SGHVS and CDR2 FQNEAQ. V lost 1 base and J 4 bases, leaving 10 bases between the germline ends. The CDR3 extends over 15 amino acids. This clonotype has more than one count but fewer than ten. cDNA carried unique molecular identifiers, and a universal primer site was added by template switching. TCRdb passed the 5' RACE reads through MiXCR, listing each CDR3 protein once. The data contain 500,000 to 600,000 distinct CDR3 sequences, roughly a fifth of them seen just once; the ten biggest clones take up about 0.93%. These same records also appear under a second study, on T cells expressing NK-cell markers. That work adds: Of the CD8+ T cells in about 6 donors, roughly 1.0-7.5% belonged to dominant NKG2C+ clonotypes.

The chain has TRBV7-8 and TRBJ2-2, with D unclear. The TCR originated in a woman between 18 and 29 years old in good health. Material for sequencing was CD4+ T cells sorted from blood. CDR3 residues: CASSLVGSPTGELFF. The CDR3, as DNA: TGTGCCAGCAGCTTAGTGGGATCCCCCACCGGGGAGCTGTTTTTT.